Reported below is one T cell receptor beta chain. Its cognate antigen has yet to be identified. The record has no base qualities; no much larger clone is one base away. This specimen comes from a study of Ad26.COV2.S vaccination and SARS-CoV-2 variants (dated by TCRdb to the early 2020s). In terms of the full investigation: Vaccine-arm donors were drawn from COV1001, a multicentre, randomized, double-blind, placebo-controlled phase I-IIa trial of Ad26.COV2.S in healthy adults. Dosing of Ad26.COV2.S was intramuscular, at either 5x10^10 or 1x10^11 viral particles, delivered as one shot or as two shots spaced 56 days apart. Sequencing of the TCRbeta repertoire served to evaluate the specificity and breadth of SARS-CoV-2-reactive T cell receptors following Ad26.COV2.S vaccination. The TCR-sequenced set comprised about 32 samples: some 20 Ad26.COV2.S vaccine recipients, 5 placebo recipients and 8 SARS-CoV-2 convalescent individuals. Participants in the trial were split at random into five groups of five each, receiving low-dose or high-dose Ad26.COV2.S once or twice, or else placebo on both occasions. Investigators did not know the trial group allocation while performing experiments and assessing outcomes.

Overall study outcomes, separate from this receptor: It was noted by the authors that total T cell responses may have been underestimated by the TCR breadth and depth analyses. After vaccination, spike-specific CD8+ and CD4+ T cell responses were reported to show substantial breadth. Spike-specific TCR breadth was higher in Ad26.COV2.S recipients than in placebo recipients (P = 0.0014). Non-spike TCR breadth was comparable between vaccine and placebo recipients, consistent with the vaccine containing only spike. The study was not powered for comparison of responses between vaccine doses or regimens.

The immunoSEQ Assay was the method used to sequence TCRbeta CDR3 regions. After extraction, genomic DNA underwent amplification by bias-controlled multiplex PCR, followed by high-throughput sequencing. The source study handled its data this way. To quantify the absolute abundance of each unique TCRbeta CDR3 region, sequences were collapsed and filtered. T cell fraction was estimated by normalizing TCRbeta template counts to usable DNA, which was measured by amplifying reference genes present in all nucleated cells. Repertoire TCRs were annotated as SARS-CoV-2-specific by exact matching of V gene, CDR3 amino acid sequence and J gene to a known reactive TCR set. The reference SARS-CoV-2 TCR set came from MIRA and was filtered for enrichment in COVID-19-positive ImmuneCODE repertoires, removing public or cross-reactive TCRs. Based on the MIRA antigens, annotated TCRs were further analysed at the level of specific ORF or position within ORF. Depth was the summed frequency of annotated unique rearrangements, while breadth was defined as annotated unique rearrangements over total unique productive rearrangements. TCR breadth was compared between groups using two-sided Wilcoxon rank-sum tests. This is the immuneACCESS table as TCRdb keeps it, with only in-frame sequences that have V and J called. A part of the clones is gone; compared with another copy, unresolved V genes explain less than half, and the rest is unexplained. The V and J calls and clone size are taken from that table; D and trimming were inferred from the DNA. The sample includes roughly 500,000 clones, with around nine tenths observed a single time. In total, the top ten clones hold roughly 13% of the sample.

Counted from cysteine to phenylalanine, this CDR3 has 15 amino acids. Left in the record is the CDR3 DNA by itself, 45 bases read in frame from the first base. Clipping removes 1 base from V and 5 bases from J, with 6 as the unmatched junction base count. Sequences SGHVS (CDR1) and FQNEAQ (CDR2) are obtained from the germline V gene. The treatment or condition label of this sample denotes: around 19 received Ad26.COV2.S at low or high dose, single or two shots; a few received placebo; per-sample allocation not given. For vaccine and placebo recipients, repertoires were sequenced using samples collected on day 63 after the first injection. Between 29 July and 7 August 2020, Cohort 1b enrolled 25 adults aged 18-55 years at one site in Boston, USA. As a vaccine, Ad26.COV2.S was a replication-incompetent adenovirus type 26 vector that expressed a prefusion-stabilized SARS-CoV-2 spike protein derived from the original Wuhan strain.

The sequence joins TRBV7-8 to TRBJ1-2, with TRBD1 matching 8 junction bases. Sample: peripheral blood, taken in a trial of Ad26.COV2.S vaccine versus placebo. This clonotype originated in a person aged 18-60 years who received the Ad26.COV2.S COVID-19 vaccine or a placebo. The CDR3 region: CASSLGDRGRYGYTF. The sequenced DNA is TGTGCCAGCAGCTTAGGAGACAGGGGACGGTATGGCTACACCTTC.